A single sample gave rise to the 6 T cell receptor beta chains below, sequenced in a study of molecular identifiers for immune sequencing clone quantification. TCRdb fed the PCR reads into MiXCR, producing one record per CDR3 protein. The sample consists of over 600,000 distinct CDR3 sequences, 15% to 20% of them appearing once. The sample comprised naive CD8+ T cells from blood, with Jurkat cell RNA spiked in. Subset here: FACS-sorted CD8+CD4-CCR7+CD45RA+ naive T cells. The receptors derive from a human donor in good health. Some libraries in this study had Jurkat cell RNA spiked in.

This clonotype has only a few counts. The CDR3 loop reads CASSSGQGRVTHGQFF. The CDR3 bases are TGTGCCAGCAGCTCGGGACAGGGGAGGGTTACCCATGGGCAGTTCTTC. V is TRBV11-2 and J is TRBJ2-1; TRBD1 matches 10 bases. The CDR3 is 16 amino acids. After removal of 4 bases from V and 12 bases from J, the junction contained 15 bases not matched to a gene. Germline-derived CDR1 and CDR2 are SGHAT and FQNNGV.

On this clonotype: Being one base from a much bigger clone, this may be a read error. This chain joins TRBV19 and TRBJ2-2; TRBD1 or TRBD2 may be the D gene (5 bases each). CDR3 length: 16 amino acids. CDR1 is LNHDA, CDR2 SQIVND, per germline (reference sequence). CDR3 loop: CACSVVRDGNTGELFF. The CDR3 DNA reads TGTGCCTGTAGTGTGGTCCGGGACGGCAACACCGGGGAGCTGTTTTTT.

This clonotype was counted between two and nine times. The V and J genes are TRBV12-3 or TRBV12-4 and TRBJ1-1, with 7 nucleotides matching TRBD1. This CDR3 has 12 residues. The V gene end was trimmed by 10 bases and the J gene end by 4 bases; junction bases not matched to a gene: 6. The CDR3 coding sequence is TGTGCCACCACAGGGGCTCCCACTGAAGCTTTCTTT. It encodes CATTGAPTEAFF.

This chain links TRBV4-1 with TRBJ2-1, with D uncertain. Germline CDR1 reads MGHRA; CDR2 reads YSYEKL. The CDR3 runs 16 residues. V gave up 1 base and J gave up 0 bases, with 10 bases separating them. The CDR3 DNA is TGCGCCAGCAGCCAAGCGCAGGACCTCTCCTACAATGAGCAGTTCTTC. Translating gives CASSQAQDLSYNEQFF.

This clonotype was seen only a few times. This chain connects TRBV9 to TRBJ2-7; 7 bases map to TRBD2. The junction had 7 bases not matched to a gene; V was cut back by 4 bases and J by 0 bases. The V gene's germline CDR1 is SGDLS and CDR2 YYNGEE. This CDR3 region has 15 residues. The CDR3 bases are TGTGCCAGCAGCTCACAAGCGGGACCCTCCTACGAGCAGTACTTC. Translating it yields CASSSQAGPSYEQYF.

The sample holds many counts of this clonotype. The V gene is TRBV12-3 or TRBV12-4, the J gene TRBJ2-7, with D perhaps matching TRBD1 (5 bases). Trimming pared 6 bases from V and 4 bases from J, leaving 13 bases between. CDR3 length: 13 amino acids. The CDR3 loop is CASSHTDSYEQYF. CDR3 DNA: TGTGCCAGCAGCCACACCGACAGTTACGAGCAGTACTTC.